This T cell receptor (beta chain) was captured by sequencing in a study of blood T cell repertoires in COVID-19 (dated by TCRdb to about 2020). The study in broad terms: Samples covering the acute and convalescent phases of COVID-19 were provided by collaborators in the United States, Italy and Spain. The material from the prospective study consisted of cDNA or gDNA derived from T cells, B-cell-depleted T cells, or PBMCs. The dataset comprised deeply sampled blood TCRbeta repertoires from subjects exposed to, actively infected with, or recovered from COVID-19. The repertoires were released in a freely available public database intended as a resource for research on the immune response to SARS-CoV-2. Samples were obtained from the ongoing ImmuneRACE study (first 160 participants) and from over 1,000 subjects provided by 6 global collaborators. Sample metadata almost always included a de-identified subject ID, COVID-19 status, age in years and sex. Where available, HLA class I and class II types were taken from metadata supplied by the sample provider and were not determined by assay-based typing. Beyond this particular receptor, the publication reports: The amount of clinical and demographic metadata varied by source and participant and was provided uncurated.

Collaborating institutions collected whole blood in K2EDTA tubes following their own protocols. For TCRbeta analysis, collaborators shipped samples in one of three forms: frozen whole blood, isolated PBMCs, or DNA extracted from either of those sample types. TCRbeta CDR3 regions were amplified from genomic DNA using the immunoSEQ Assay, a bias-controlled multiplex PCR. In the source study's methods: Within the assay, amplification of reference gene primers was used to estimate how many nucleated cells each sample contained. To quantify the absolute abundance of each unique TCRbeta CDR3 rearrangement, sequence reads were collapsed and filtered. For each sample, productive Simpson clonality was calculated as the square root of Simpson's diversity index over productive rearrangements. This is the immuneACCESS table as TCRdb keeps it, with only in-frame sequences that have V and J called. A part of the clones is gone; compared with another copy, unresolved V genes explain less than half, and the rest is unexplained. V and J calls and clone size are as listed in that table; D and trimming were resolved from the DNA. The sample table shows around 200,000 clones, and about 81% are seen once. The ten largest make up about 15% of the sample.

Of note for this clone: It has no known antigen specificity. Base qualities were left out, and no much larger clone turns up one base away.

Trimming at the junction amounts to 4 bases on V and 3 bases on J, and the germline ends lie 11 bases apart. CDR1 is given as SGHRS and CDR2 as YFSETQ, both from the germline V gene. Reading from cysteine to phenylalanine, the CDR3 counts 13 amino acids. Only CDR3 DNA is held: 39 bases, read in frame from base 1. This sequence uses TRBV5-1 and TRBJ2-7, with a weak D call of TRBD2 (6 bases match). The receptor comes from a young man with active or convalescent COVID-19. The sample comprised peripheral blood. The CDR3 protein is CASSPGLYYEQYF. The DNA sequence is TGCGCCAGCAGCCCGGGACTCTACTACGAGCAGTACTTC.